This TCR beta chain was captured by sequencing in a study of cytomegalovirus exposure and HLA in healthy donors. Study information: There were roughly 110 million unique TCR beta sequences, drawn from roughly 200 million T cells, in an earlier analysis. The study's findings and limits: Relative to equally common others, HLA-associated TCR beta chains showed greater clonal expansion in a later analysis.

This PCR relied on a set of 60 Vbeta primers and 13 Jbeta primers. Produced via immunoSEQ multiplex PCR; TCRdb's table is partial and in-frame only. The profile shows about 180,000 clones, roughly three quarters of them singletons. Worth noting for this clone: As yet, its antigen is unknown.

Trimming removed 4 bases from V and 5 bases from J; junction bases left unmatched: 5. The CDR3 runs to 13 residues. Germline-derived CDR1 and CDR2 are MNHEY and SVGAGI. The chain uses TRBV6-5 and TRBJ2-7, with 7 bases fitting TRBD2. The sample consisted of PBMCs. The clonotype originates from a male donor in good health and CMV-seronegative. CDR3 in amino acids: CASSLPGGNEQYF. CDR3 sequence (DNA): TGTGCCAGCAGTTTACCCGGGGGGAACGAGCAGTACTTC.